These 7 T cell receptor beta chains were all obtained from the same sample, sequenced in a study of T cells in Graves' hyperthyroidism and ophthalmopathy (dated by TCRdb to the late 2010s). Library preparation employed multiplex PCR. Sequencing instrument: Illumina HiSeq 2000. The TCR beta CDR3 regions were amplified from the RNA transcripts. A first-round RT-PCR of the TCR CDR3 used the HTBI primer set with the Qiagen OneStep RT-PCR kit. The public reads were reanalyzed by TCRdb: fastp trimming at Q25, MiXCR alignment, in-frame beta chains only. Identical CDR3 protein sequences are pooled into one entry, listed with their most common genes and DNA. The sample includes about 700,000 distinct CDR3 sequences, with just under 45% observed a single time. The ten largest clones take up less than 9% of the sample. Sequencing was done on a sample of peripheral blood or thyroid tissue (not recorded which). Receptors originate from an adult man with Graves' disease, either hyperthyroidism or ophthalmopathy (not recorded which).

The chain recombines TRBV7-9 with TRBJ1-4; D is unresolved. Germline CDR1 reads SEHNR; CDR2 reads FQNEAQ (reference sequence). This CDR3 is 13 amino acids long. V was cut by 3 bases and J by 7 bases, with 9 bases left in between. The CDR3 sequence: CASSLLRVEKLFF. In nucleotides, the CDR3 is TGTGCCAGCAGCTTGTTGAGGGTTGAAAAACTGTTTTTT.

As for this clonotype: This sequence may be a read error, since a much larger clone differs from it by one base. The V and J genes are TRBV11-2 and TRBJ1-6; a possible D gene is TRBD1 (5 bases). Per the germline V gene, CDR1 is SGHAT and CDR2 is FQNNGV. The CDR3 spans 15 residues. The chain's CDR3 is CASLSTASYNSPIHF. Here the CDR3 DNA reads TGTGCCAGCCTTTCGACAGCCTCCTATAATTCACCCATCCACTTT.

This clonotype was detected only a few times. The V call is TRBV12-3 or TRBV12-4, the J call TRBJ1-3, with a tentative D call TRBD1 (5 bases). Trimming left V 5 bases short and J 1 base short, with 9 bases between. This CDR3 is 14 amino acids long. CDR3 loop: CASSRRESGNTIYF. The DNA of the CDR3 is TGTGCCAGCAGTCGCAGGGAATCTGGAAACACCATATATTTT.

The sample holds a few counts of this clonotype. The gene calls are TRBV7-9 and TRBJ2-7; D may be TRBD1 or TRBD2 (5 bases each). The germline V gene has CDR1 SEHNR and CDR2 FQNEAQ (reference sequence). V lost 5 bases, J lost 4 bases, and 15 bases lay in between. The CDR3 extends over 14 amino acids. CDR3 DNA: TGTGCCAGCAGCCCCTCCGGGACGGTTTACGAGCAGTACTTC. Protein product: CASSPSGTVYEQYF. Variable domain in full (rest from reference TRBV7-9 and TRBJ2-7): DTGVSQNPRHKITKRGQNVTFRCDPISEHNRLYWYRQTLGQGPEFLTYFQNEAQLEKSRLLSDRFSAERPKGSFSTLEIQRTEQGDSAMYLCASSPSGTVYEQYFGPGTRLTVT.

This clonotype showed up many times. The chain has TRBV29-1 and TRBJ1-1, with D unresolved. The CDR3 loop spans 12 amino acids. Deletions cut 4 bases from V and 4 bases from J, with 10 bases between. CDR1 and CDR2 from the germline V gene are SQVTM and ANQGSEA. CDR3 amino acids: CSVGQTSTEAFF. The CDR3 DNA sequence: TGCAGCGTTGGTCAGACTAGCACTGAAGCTTTCTTT.

This clonotype was seen a few times. The CDR3 spells CASSGESLGPQHF. CDR3 nucleotides: TGTGCCAGCAGTGGGGAGTCCCTCGGGCCCCAGCATTTT. This chain uses TRBV19 with TRBJ1-5; no reliable D call. V lost 9 bases and J 9 bases, leaving 18 bases between the germline ends. From germline, CDR1 is LNHDA and CDR2 SQIVND (reference sequence). The CDR3 has 13 amino acids.

This clonotype was observed a handful of times. The chain couples TRBV12-3 or TRBV12-4 to TRBJ1-5, with D unclear. The CDR3 loop spans 12 amino acids. The germline V and J ends were trimmed by 6 bases and 7 bases, with 10 bases remaining between them. The CDR3 is CASSPEGQPQHF. CDR3 in DNA: TGTGCCAGCAGCCCCGAAGGCCAGCCCCAGCATTTT.